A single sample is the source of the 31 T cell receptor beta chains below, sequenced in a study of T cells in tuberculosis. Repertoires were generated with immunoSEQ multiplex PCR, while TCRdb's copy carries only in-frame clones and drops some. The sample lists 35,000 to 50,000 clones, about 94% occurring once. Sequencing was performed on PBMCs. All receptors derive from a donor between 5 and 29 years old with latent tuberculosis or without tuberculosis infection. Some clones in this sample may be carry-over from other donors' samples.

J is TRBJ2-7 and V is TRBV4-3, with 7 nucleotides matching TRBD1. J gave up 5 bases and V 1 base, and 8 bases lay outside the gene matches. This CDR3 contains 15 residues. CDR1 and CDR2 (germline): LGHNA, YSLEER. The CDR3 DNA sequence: TGCGCCAGCAGCCAAGGGAATAGGGGGCAGGACGAGCAGTACTTC. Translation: CASSQGNRGQDEQYF.

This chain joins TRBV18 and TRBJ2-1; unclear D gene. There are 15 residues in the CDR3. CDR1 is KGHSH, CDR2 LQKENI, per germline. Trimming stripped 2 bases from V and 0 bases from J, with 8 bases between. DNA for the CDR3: TGTGCCAGCTCACCAAGTGGGCGCTCCTACAATGAGCAGTTCTTC. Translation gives CASSPSGRSYNEQFF. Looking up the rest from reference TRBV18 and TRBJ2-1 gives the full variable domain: NAGVMQNPRHLVRRRGQEARLRCSPMKGHSHVYWYRQLPEEGLKFMVYLQKENIIDESGMPKERFSAEFPKEGPSILRIQQVVRGDSAAYFCASSPSGRSYNEQFFGPGTRLTVL.

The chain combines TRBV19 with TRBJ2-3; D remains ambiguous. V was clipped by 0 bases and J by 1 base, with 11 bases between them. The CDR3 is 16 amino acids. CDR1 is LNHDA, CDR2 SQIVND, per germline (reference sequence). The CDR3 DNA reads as TGTGCCAGTAGTATAGATTTTGTAGCAGGCACAGATACGCAGTATTTT. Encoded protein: CASSIDFVAGTDTQYF.

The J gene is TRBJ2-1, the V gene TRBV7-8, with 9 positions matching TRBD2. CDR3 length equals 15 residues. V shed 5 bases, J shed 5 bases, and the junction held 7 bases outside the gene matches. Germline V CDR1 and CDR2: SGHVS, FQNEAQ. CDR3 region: CASSPRTSVHNEQFF. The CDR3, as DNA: TGTGCCAGCAGCCCTAGGACTAGCGTCCACAATGAGCAGTTCTTC.

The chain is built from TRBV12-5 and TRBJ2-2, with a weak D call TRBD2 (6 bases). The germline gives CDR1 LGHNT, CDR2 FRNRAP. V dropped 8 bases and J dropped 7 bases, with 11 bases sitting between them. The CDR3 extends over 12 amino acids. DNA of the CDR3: TGTGCTAGTAATAGCGGTGACGGGGAGCTGTTTTTT. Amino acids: CASNSGDGELFF.

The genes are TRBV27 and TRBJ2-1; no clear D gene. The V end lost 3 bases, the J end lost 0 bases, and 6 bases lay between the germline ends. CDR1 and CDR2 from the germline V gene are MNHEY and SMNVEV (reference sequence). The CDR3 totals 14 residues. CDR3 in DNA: TGTGCCAGCAGTTTCCGGAGCTCCTACAATGAGCAGTTCTTC. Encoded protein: CASSFRSSYNEQFF.

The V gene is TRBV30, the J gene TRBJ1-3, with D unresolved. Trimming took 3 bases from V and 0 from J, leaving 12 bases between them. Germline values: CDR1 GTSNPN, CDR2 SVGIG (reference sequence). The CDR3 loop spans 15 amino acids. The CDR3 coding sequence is TGTGCCTGGAGCCAACAGATGGCCTCTGGAAACACCATATATTTT. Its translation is CAWSQQMASGNTIYF.

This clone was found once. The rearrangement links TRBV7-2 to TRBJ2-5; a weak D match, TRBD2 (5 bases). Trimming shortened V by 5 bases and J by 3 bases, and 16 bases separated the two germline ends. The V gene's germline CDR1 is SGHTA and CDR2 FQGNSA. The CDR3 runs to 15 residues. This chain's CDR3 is CASSPPRTRKETQYF. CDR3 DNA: TGTGCCAGCAGCCCACCTCGGACTCGAAAAGAGACCCAGTACTTC.

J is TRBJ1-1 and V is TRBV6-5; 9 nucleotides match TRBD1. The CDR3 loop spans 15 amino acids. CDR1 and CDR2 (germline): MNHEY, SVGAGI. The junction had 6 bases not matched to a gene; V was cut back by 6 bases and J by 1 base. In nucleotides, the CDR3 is TGTGCCAGCAGCTATCACAGGGGGCCGAACACTGAAGCTTTCTTT. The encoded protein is CASSYHRGPNTEAFF.

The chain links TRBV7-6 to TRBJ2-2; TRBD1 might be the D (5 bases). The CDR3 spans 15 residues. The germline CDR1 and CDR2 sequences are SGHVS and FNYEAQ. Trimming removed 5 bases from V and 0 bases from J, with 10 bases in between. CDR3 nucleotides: TGTGCCAGCAGCACTCAGGGATCGAACACCGGGGAGCTGTTTTTT. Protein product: CASSTQGSNTGELFF.

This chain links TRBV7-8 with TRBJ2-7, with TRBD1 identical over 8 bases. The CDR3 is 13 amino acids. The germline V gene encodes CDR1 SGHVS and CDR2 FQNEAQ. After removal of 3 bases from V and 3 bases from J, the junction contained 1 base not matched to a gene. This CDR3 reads CASSFGQGYEQYF. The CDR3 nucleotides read TGTGCCAGCAGCTTCGGACAGGGCTACGAGCAGTACTTC.

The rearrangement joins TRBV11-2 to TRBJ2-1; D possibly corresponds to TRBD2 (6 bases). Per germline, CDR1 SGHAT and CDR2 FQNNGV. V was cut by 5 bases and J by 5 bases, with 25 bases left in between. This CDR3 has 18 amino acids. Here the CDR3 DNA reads TGTGCCAGCAGCGGCTTAAGTGAAGGAGCGGGTAGGCACAATGAGCAGTTCTTC. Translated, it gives CASSGLSEGAGRHNEQFF.

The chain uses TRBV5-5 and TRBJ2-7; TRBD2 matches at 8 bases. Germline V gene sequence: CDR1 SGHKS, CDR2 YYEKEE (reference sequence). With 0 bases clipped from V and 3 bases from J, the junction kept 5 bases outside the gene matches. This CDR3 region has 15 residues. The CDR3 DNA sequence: TGTGCCAGCAGCTTGGTCGCGGGAGGCTACTACGAGCAGTACTTC. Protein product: CASSLVAGGYYEQYF.

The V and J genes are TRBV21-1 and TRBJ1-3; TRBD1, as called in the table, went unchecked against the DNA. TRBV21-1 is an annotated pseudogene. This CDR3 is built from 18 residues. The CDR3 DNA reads TGTGCCAGCAGCAACCCGGACAGGGTCCCTTTCTCTGGAAACACCATATATTTT. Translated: CASSNPDRVPFSGNTIYF.

The CDR3, as DNA: TGTGCCAGCAGTTTACCAGGGCGCAATCAGCCCCAGCATTTT. Translated, it gives CASSLPGRNQPQHF. The rearrangement uses TRBV27 and TRBJ1-5; TRBD1 is a possible D gene (5 bases). Trimming shortened V by 2 bases and J by 2 bases, and 7 bases separated the two germline ends. Germline V gene lookup returns CDR1 MNHEY and CDR2 SMNVEV (reference sequence). The CDR3 covers 14 residues.

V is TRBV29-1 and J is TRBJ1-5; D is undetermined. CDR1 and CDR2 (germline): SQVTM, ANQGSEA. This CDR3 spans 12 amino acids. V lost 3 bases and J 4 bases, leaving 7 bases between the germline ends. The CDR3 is CSVEAENQPQHF. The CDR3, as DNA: TGCAGCGTTGAGGCAGAAAATCAGCCCCAGCATTTT.

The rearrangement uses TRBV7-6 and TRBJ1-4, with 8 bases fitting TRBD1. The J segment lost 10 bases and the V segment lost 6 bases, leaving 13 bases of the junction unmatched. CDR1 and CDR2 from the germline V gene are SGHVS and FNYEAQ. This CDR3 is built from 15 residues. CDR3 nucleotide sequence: TGTGCCAGCAGTCGCGGCGGACAGGGAGGTGGAAAACTGTTTTTT. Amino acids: CASSRGGQGGGKLFF.

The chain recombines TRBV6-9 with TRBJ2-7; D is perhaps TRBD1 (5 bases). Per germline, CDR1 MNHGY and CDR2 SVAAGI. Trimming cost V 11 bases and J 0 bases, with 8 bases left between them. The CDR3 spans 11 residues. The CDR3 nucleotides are TGTGCCCAGGACACCTCCTACGAGCAGTACTTC. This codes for CAQDTSYEQYF.

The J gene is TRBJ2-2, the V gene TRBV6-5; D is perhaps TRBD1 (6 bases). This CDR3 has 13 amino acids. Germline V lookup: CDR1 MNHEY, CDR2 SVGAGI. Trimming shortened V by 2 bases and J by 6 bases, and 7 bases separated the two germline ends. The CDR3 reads CASSYGGAGELFF. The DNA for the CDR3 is TGTGCCAGCAGTTACGGGGGCGCCGGGGAGCTGTTTTTT.

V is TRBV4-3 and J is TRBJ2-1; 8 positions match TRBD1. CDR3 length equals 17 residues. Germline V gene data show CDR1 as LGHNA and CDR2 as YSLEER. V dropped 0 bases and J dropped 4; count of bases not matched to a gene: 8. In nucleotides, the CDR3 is TGCGCCAGCAGCCAAGATTGGACCCGGGACAGGTACAATGAGCAGTTCTTC. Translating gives CASSQDWTRDRYNEQFF.

Written as DNA, the CDR3 is TGTGCCACCGCACAGGGGAAGACCTACGAGCAGTACTTC. As protein: CATAQGKTYEQYF. The chain is built from TRBV6-5 and TRBJ2-7, with 7 nucleotides matching TRBD1. J was trimmed by 2 bases and V by 10 bases; bases with no gene match: 8. Germline values: CDR1 MNHEY, CDR2 SVGAGI. CDR3 length equals 13 residues.

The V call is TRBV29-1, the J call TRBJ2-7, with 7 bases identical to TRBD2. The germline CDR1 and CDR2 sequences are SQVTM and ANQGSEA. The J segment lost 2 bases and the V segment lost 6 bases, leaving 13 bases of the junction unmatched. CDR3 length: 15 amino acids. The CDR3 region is CSVLSLAKSTYEQYF. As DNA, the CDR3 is TGCAGCGTCCTCTCACTAGCGAAGTCTACCTACGAGCAGTACTTC.

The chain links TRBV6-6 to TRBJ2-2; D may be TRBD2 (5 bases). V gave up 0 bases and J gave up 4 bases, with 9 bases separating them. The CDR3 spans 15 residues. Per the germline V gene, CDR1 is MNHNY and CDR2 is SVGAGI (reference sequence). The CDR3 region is CASSYSGEGTGELFF. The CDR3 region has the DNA TGTGCCAGCAGTTACTCGGGAGAAGGCACCGGGGAGCTGTTTTTT.

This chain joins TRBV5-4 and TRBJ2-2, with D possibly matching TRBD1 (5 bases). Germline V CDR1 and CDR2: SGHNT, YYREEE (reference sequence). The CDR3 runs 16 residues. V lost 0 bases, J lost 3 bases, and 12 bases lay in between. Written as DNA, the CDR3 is TGTGCCAGCAGCTTGGTTCCCCAGGGTCACACCGGGGAGCTGTTTTTT. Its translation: CASSLVPQGHTGELFF.

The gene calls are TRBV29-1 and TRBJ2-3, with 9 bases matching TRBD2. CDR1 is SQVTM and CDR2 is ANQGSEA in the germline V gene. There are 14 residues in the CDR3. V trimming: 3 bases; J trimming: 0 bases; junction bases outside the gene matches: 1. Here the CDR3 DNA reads TGCAGCGTTGAGACTAGCGGAAGCACAGATACGCAGTATTTT. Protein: CSVETSGSTDTQYF.

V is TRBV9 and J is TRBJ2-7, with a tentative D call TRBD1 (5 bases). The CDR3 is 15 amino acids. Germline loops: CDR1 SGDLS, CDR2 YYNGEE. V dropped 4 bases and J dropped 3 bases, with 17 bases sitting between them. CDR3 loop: CASSPMGPLDYEQYF. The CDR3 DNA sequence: TGTGCCAGCAGCCCCATGGGGCCCCTCGACTACGAGCAGTACTTC.

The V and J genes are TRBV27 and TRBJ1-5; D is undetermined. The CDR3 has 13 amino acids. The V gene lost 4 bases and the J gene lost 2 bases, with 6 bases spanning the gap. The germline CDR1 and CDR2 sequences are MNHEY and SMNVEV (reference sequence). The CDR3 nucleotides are TGTGCCAGCAGTTGGGCGCGCAATCAGCCCCAGCATTTT. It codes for CASSWARNQPQHF.

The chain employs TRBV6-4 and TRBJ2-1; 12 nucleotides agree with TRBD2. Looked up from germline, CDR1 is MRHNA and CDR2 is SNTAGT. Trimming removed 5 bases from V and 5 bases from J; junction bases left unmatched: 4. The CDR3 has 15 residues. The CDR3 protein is CASSLLAGGHNEQFF. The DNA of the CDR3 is TGTGCCAGCAGTCTACTAGCGGGAGGTCACAATGAGCAGTTCTTC.

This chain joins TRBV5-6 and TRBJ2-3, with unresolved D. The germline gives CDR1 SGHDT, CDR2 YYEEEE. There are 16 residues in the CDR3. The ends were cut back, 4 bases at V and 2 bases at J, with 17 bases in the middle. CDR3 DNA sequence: TGTGCCAGCAGCCCAGGCCCCGTCATTGTCACAGATACGCAGTATTTT. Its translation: CASSPGPVIVTDTQYF.

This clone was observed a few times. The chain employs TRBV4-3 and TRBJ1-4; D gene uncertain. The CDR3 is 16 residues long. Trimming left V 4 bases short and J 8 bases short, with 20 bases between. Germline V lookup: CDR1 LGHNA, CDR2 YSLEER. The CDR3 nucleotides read TGCGCCAGCAGCCTACCAGTCCTACTAATCGGGGAAAAACTGTTTTTT. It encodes CASSLPVLLIGEKLFF.

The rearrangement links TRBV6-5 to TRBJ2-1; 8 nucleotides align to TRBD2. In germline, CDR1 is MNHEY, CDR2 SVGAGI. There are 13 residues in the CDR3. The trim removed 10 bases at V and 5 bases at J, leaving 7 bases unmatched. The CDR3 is CATTRTSNNEQFF. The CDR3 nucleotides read TGTGCCACCACGCGGACTAGCAACAATGAGCAGTTCTTC.